Presented here are 15 T cell receptor beta chains from one specimen sequenced in a study of cytomegalovirus exposure and HLA in healthy donors. PCR involved 60 Vbeta and 13 Jbeta primers. The assay was immunoSEQ multiplex PCR, and TCRdb's table has in-frame clones only and misses some. The data contain roughly 150,000 clones, approximately 80% of them singletons. The sequenced sample was PBMCs. The receptor source for this set is a boy younger than 10 in good health and CMV-seronegative.

This clone came up once. The chain carries TRBV6-5 and TRBJ2-7; 8 nucleotides align to TRBD2. The CDR3 contains 14 residues. CDR1 and CDR2 (germline): MNHEY, SVGAGI. J lost 2 bases, V lost 6 bases, and 6 bases had no gene match. The CDR3 here is CASSTSGGAYEQYV. The CDR3 region has the DNA TGTGCCAGCAGCACAAGCGGGGGAGCCTACGAGCAGTACGTC.

The chain has TRBV5-1 and TRBJ1-1, with a possible D match to TRBD1 (5 bases). The CDR3 length is 15 residues. The V and J ends lost 4 bases and 0 bases respectively, with 13 bases between them. Germline CDR1 reads SGHRS; CDR2 reads YFSETQ. In DNA, the CDR3 is TGCGCCAGCAGCCCGGATTCGGGGGTGAACACTGAAGCTTTCTTT. Its translation is CASSPDSGVNTEAFF. Complete variable domain (other parts from reference TRBV5-1 and TRBJ1-1): KAGVTQTPRYLIKTRGQQVTLSCSPISGHRSVSWYQQTPGQGLQFLFEYFSETQRNKGNFPGRFSGRQFSNSRSEMNVSTLELGDSALYLCASSPDSGVNTEAFFGQGTRLTVV.

The genes are TRBV21-1 and TRBJ1-1. TRBV21-1 is a pseudogene locus. This CDR3 contains 15 residues. CDR3 bases: TGTGCCAGCAGCGCCACCGCGGGGGGCGGGACTGAAGCTTTCTTT. Amino acid sequence: CASSATAGGGTEAFF.

The chain carries TRBV19 and TRBJ2-5, with TRBD2 as a possible D gene (6 bases). Trimming cost V 4 bases and J 3 bases, with 15 bases left between them. The CDR3 extends over 15 amino acids. The germline V gene has CDR1 LNHDA and CDR2 SQIVND (reference sequence). DNA for the CDR3: TGTGCCAGTAGTACACGCGGGATGGGGGAAGAGACCCAGTACTTC. Encoded protein: CASSTRGMGEETQYF.

CDR3 coding DNA: TGTGCCTGGAGTGGAGGGACAGGGGAAGGTTTAGCTTTCTTT. It is translated as CAWSGGTGEGLAFF. The rearrangement links TRBV30 to TRBJ1-1; 10 bases are shared with TRBD1. The germline gives CDR1 GTSNPN, CDR2 SVGIG (reference sequence). V shed 1 base, J shed 10 bases, and the junction held 9 bases outside the gene matches. This CDR3 is built from 14 residues. Complete variable domain (other parts from reference TRBV30 and TRBJ1-1): SQTIHQWPATLVQPVGSPLSLECTVEGTSNPNLYWYRQAAGRGLQLLFYSVGIGQISSEVPQNLSASRPQDRQFILSSKKLLLSDSGFYLCAWSGGTGEGLAFFGQGTRLTVV.

This chain connects TRBV2 to TRBJ2-7, with D perhaps matching TRBD2 (6 bases). The CDR3 contains 12 residues. Trimming took 4 bases from V and 3 from J, leaving 7 bases between them. Looked up from germline, CDR1 is SNHLY and CDR2 is FYNNEI. The CDR3 nucleotides are TGTGCCAGCAGTGGACTAGTCTACGAGCAGTACTTC. This gives the protein CASSGLVYEQYF.

The rearrangement links TRBV5-6 to TRBJ2-5, with 9 bases lining up with TRBD2. The J call is uncertain, as TRBJ2-7 better fits the DNA end. This CDR3 contains 17 residues. Germline V gene sequence: CDR1 SGHDT, CDR2 YYEEEE. CDR3 loop: CASSLRASGTSRYEQYF. The CDR3 DNA reads as TGTGCCAGCAGCTTGCGGGCTAGCGGGACATCGAGATACGAGCAGTACTTC.

Notes on this clone: Germline and junction disagree at one end, which may indicate a read error. This sample includes further DNA sequences coding for the same CDR3. J is TRBJ2-1 and V is TRBV13; D possibly corresponds to TRBD2 (5 bases). Germline V gene data show CDR1 as PRHDT and CDR2 as FYEKMQ (reference sequence). The CDR3 is 13 amino acids. In DNA, the CDR3 is TGCGCCAGCAGCTCCCGGGGCTACAATGAGCAGTTCTTC. This translates into CASSSRGYNEQFF.

This chain uses TRBV11-1 with TRBJ2-4, with no clear D. The CDR3 totals 15 residues. The ends were cut back, 1 base at V and 0 bases at J, with 7 bases in the middle. The germline gives CDR1 SGHAT, CDR2 FQDESV (reference sequence). CDR3 in DNA: TGTGCCAGCAGCTTAGACCGACTAGCCAAAAACATTCAGTACTTC. This gives the protein CASSLDRLAKNIQYF.

The rearrangement uses TRBV5-6 and TRBJ2-2, with no clear D. V was pared by 0 bases and J by 6 bases, with 6 bases between. The CDR3 sequence is 13 residues long. CDR1 is SGHDT and CDR2 is YYEEEE in the germline V gene. In nucleotides, the CDR3 is TGTGCCAGCAGCTTGGGCACGGCCGGGGAGCTGTTTTTT. It encodes CASSLGTAGELFF. The variable domain in full, with the rest retrieved from reference TRBV5-6 and TRBJ2-2, is DAGVTQSPTHLIKTRGQQVTLRCSPKSGHDTVSWYQQALGQGPQFIFQYYEEEERQRGNFPDRFSGHQFPNYSSELNVNALLLGDSALYLCASSLGTAGELFFGEGSRLTVL.

The count of this clone is one. The chain couples TRBV10-3 to TRBJ2-3, with TRBD2 matching 15 bases. The CDR3 is 18 amino acids. With 2 bases clipped from V and 2 bases from J, the junction kept 5 bases outside the gene matches. The germline V gene encodes CDR1 ENHRY and CDR2 SYGVKD. The CDR3 nucleotides are TGTGCCATCAGTGAGCGGGGACTAGCGGGAGGAATCACAGATACGCAGTATTTT. Amino acid sequence: CAISERGLAGGITDTQYF.

This chain uses TRBV30 with TRBJ2-1, with 9 bases lining up with TRBD1. Germline loops: CDR1 GTSNPN, CDR2 SVGIG (reference sequence). This CDR3 comprises 14 residues. V dropped 0 bases and J dropped 6; count of bases not matched to a gene: 3. CDR3 sequence: CAWSVGQGFNEQFF. For the CDR3, the DNA is TGTGCCTGGAGTGTCGGACAGGGGTTCAATGAGCAGTTCTTC.

The V gene is TRBV11-3, the J gene TRBJ2-2; possible D gene TRBD1, 6 bases. Germline V lookup: CDR1 SGHNT, CDR2 YENEEA. The length of the CDR3 is 14 residues. The germline V and J ends were trimmed by 5 bases and 1 base, with 8 bases remaining between them. CDR3 in DNA: TGTGCCAGCAGCCCGGGACAGAACACCGGGGAGCTGTTTTTT. This translates into CASSPGQNTGELFF.

This clone was observed once. V gene TRBV5-5 combines with J gene TRBJ1-2, with D perhaps matching TRBD1 (6 bases). V lost 5 bases and J 4 bases, leaving 18 bases between the germline ends. Germline CDR1 SGHKS, CDR2 YYEKEE (reference sequence). There are 15 residues in the CDR3. The DNA of the CDR3 is TGTGCCAGCAGTCACCGACAGGCTCTACCCTATGGCTACACCTTC. As protein: CASSHRQALPYGYTF.

V gene TRBV19 combines with J gene TRBJ1-1; 7 bases align to TRBD1. The trim removed 4 bases at V and 2 bases at J, leaving 7 bases unmatched. The length of the CDR3 is 15 residues. Germline-derived CDR1 and CDR2 are LNHDA and SQIVND (reference sequence). The CDR3 DNA follows: TGTGCCAGTAGTACTTTGACAGGGTCCAACACTGAAGCTTTCTTT. As protein: CASSTLTGSNTEAFF.